Listed below are T cell receptor beta chains from one sample, sequenced in a study of T cell repertoires in cytomegalovirus infection. For these receptors, no antigen is known. Using its own MiXCR run on the reads, TCRdb lists one record per CDR3 protein. The sample contains roughly 500,000 distinct CDR3 sequences, 30% to 35% of which appear only once. The starting material was cultured PBMCs, obtained from culture after CMV antigen stimulation. All receptors derive from a human donor in good health (CMV status not recorded). Some clones in this sample may be carry-over from other donors' samples. CDR3s include the opening cysteine and the closing phenylalanine or tryptophan. A D gene is named only where the DNA matches it firmly. Size is stated for part of the rows, as once, few or many counts, or as a class when the clone is expanded.

. many TRBJ2-1 TRBV7-2 TGTGCCAGCAATCCGAGCTCCTACAATGAGCAGTTCTTC CASNPSSYNEQFF
TRBD2 many TRBJ2-3 TRBV11-2 TGTGCCAGCAGCGGCTTCGAGACTAGCGGCAGGTCCCTCACAGATACGCAGTATTTT CASSGFETSGRSLTDTQYF
. . TRBJ2-3 TRBV30 TGTGCCTGGAGTGTACGTGAGTCAGATACGCAGTATTTT CAWSVRESDTQYF
. few TRBJ1-1 TRBV19 TGTGCCAGTAGTATCAGGTCCTTGGGCACTGAAGCTTTCTTT CASSIRSLGTEAFF
. few TRBJ2-7 TRBV7-2 TGTGCCAGCAGCCACTACAGTCCCAGCTACGAGCAGTACTTC CASSHYSPSYEQYF
. . TRBJ1-3 TRBV10-3 TGTGCCATCAGTGACTCTGGAAACACCATATATTTT CAISDSGNTIYF
TRBD2 . TRBJ2-1 TRBV12-3/TRBV12-4 TGTGCCAGCAATACCGGGACTAGCGGCGCATATGGGGGGGATGAGCAGTTCTTC CASNTGTSGAYGGDEQFF
TRBD1 . TRBJ2-2 TRBV7-6 TGTGCCAGCAGCTTACGCGGGGACAGGGCCACCGGGGAGCTGTTTTTT CASSLRGDRATGELFF
TRBD2 . TRBJ2-7 TRBV12-3/TRBV12-4 TGTGCCGGCGGGAGGGGACAGAGAACCTACGAGCAGTACTTC CAGGRGQRTYEQYF
. many TRBJ2-5 TRBV7-2 TGTGCCAGCAGCCGCCAGGGATCCCAAGAGACCCAGTACTTC CASSRQGSQETQYF
TRBD2 . TRBJ2-5 TRBV28 TGTGCCAGCAGTTTTGAAGCGGGAACTCCGGGGACCCAGTACTTC CASSFEAGTPGTQYF
. many TRBJ1-3 TRBV7-2 TGTGCCAGCAGCTTAGCCTCTGGCGGAACCTCTGGAAACACCATATATTTT CASSLASGGTSGNTIYF
. few TRBJ1-2 TRBV7-8 TGTGCCAGCAGCTTAGGAGACTCAGGAGGAAGGGGCTACACCTTC CASSLGDSGGRGYTF
. . TRBJ2-1 TRBV19 TGTGCCAGTAGTATACAGGGCTTAGGGGAGCAGTTCTTC CASSIQGLGEQFF
. . TRBJ1-3 TRBV10-2 TGCGCCAGCAGTGACTACACCAACTCTGGAAACACCATATATTTT CASSDYTNSGNTIYF
. . TRBJ2-5 TRBV10-3 TGTGCCATCAGTACCTCACAGGATCAAGAGACCCAGTACTTC CAISTSQDQETQYF
TRBD2 . TRBJ2-1 TRBV5-3 TGTGCCAGAAGCTACCGAAAGTCTAGCGGGAGATACAATGAGCAGTTCTTC CARSYRKSSGRYNEQFF
. . TRBJ2-2 TRBV6-8 TGTGCCAGCAACACCGGGAACACCGGGGAGCTGTTTTTT CASNTGNTGELFF
TRBD1 . TRBJ1-2 TRBV6-5 TGTGCCAGCAGTCTTTGGGCAGGGGGATATAACTATGGCTACACCTTC CASSLWAGGYNYGYTF
. many TRBJ1-3 TRBV7-2 TGTGCCAGCAGCCTCACGTTCTCTGGAAACACCATATATTTT CASSLTFSGNTIYF
. many TRBJ1-6 TRBV12-3/TRBV12-4 TGTGCCAGCGGCCGCCGGGACAAGGATTCACCCCTCCACTTT CASGRRDKDSPLHF
TRBD2 few TRBJ2-1 TRBV27 TGTGCCAGCGGTAGGACTAGCGGGAGCTCCTACAATGAGCAGTTCTTC CASGRTSGSSYNEQFF
. many TRBJ1-2 TRBV29-1 TGCAGCGTTGAAGAGGAGGGATTTGCCCATGGCTACACCTTC CSVEEEGFAHGYTF
. . TRBJ1-1 TRBV28 TGTGCCAGCAGTTTTGCGACGGCTAAAGCTTTCTTT CASSFATAKAFF
. . TRBJ1-4 TRBV7-2 TGTGCCAGCAGCTTCCGGGGAGTCACTAATGAAAAACTGTTTTTT CASSFRGVTNEKLFF
. many TRBJ2-2 TRBV12-3/TRBV12-4 TGTGCCAGCAGTTTAGTAGGCGGAAACACCGGGGAGCTGTTTTTT CASSLVGGNTGELFF
TRBD1 few TRBJ1-1 TRBV4-1 TGCGCCAGCAGCCAAGGACAGGGGAACACTGAAGCTTTCTTT CASSQGQGNTEAFF
. few TRBJ2-1 TRBV27 TGTGCCAGCAGTTCAAACCCCCTAGCCAGCTGGGTCAATGAGCAGTTCTTC CASSSNPLASWVNEQFF
. few TRBJ2-1 TRBV27 TGTGCCAGCAGGCCGGCGGGGCCGGATTACAATGAGCAGTTCTTC CASRPAGPDYNEQFF
. few TRBJ2-2 TRBV7-2 TGTGCCAGCAGCTTAGCGGTCTTCCAGGGTAGTGGCACCGGGGAGCTGTTTTTT CASSLAVFQGSGTGELFF
. . TRBJ2-7 TRBV6-6 TGTGCCAGCAGTTACAAACAAAACTCCTACGAGCAGTACTTC CASSYKQNSYEQYF
. few TRBJ2-1 TRBV5-5 TGTGCCAGCAGCTTGGAGGCCAGTACCTACAATGAGCAGTTCTTC CASSLEASTYNEQFF
TRBD2 few TRBJ2-7 TRBV6-2/TRBV6-3 TGTGCCAGCAGCTCTCCTAGGCGGGAGGGGACCTACGAGCAGTACTTC CASSSPRREGTYEQYF
. few TRBJ2-3 TRBV19 TGTGCCAGTAGTATAGCTGCGGGGACCGGGTCAGATACGCAGTATTTT CASSIAAGTGSDTQYF
. . TRBJ2-5 TRBV4-1 TGCGCCAGCAGCCAAGTTGGGACGGCAGCCCCCCCCCGGTACTTC CASSQVGTAAPPRYF
TRBD2 . TRBJ2-2 TRBV20-1 TGCAGTGCTAGAAGGCCTAGCGGGACCGGGGAGCTGTTTTTT CSARRPSGTGELFF
TRBD1 . TRBJ2-1 TRBV7-9 TGTGCCAGTAACCGGGACAGGGTTTTCAATGAGCAGTTCTTC CASNRDRVFNEQFF
TRBD2 . TRBJ2-1 TRBV6-1 TGTGCCAGCAGAGCCAGCGGGAGTAACAATGAGCAGTTCTTC CASRASGSNNEQFF
TRBD1 few TRBJ1-6 TRBV7-9 TGTGCCAGCAGCTCCGGACAGGGTGGTTCACCCCTCCACTTT CASSSGQGGSPLHF
TRBD1 few TRBJ1-2 TRBV4-1 TGCGCCAGCAGCCAGGGACAGCGCTTGGGAGGCTACACCTTC CASSQGQRLGGYTF
TRBD1 few TRBJ2-2 TRBV6-2/TRBV6-3 TGTGCCAGCAGTTACGTGACAGGGTACACCGGGGAGCTGTTTTTT CASSYVTGYTGELFF
. once TRBJ2-3 TRBV13 TGTGCCAGCAGTTCCGTCAGAGTCACAGATACGCAGTATTTT CASSSVRVTDTQYF
. . TRBJ2-1 TRBV5-4 TGTGCCAGCAGCTTGCTTGGGCGGCTAGCGGACAGGAATGAGCAGTTCTTC CASSLLGRLADRNEQFF
. once TRBJ1-5 TRBV18 TGTGCCAGCTCACCACCTAGTCCCAGGGATAGCAATCAGCCCCAGCATTTT CASSPPSPRDSNQPQHF
. . TRBJ1-6 TRBV15 TGTGCCACCAGCACTGTATCAAAGGCCTCACCCCACCACTTT CATSTVSKASPHHF
. . TRBJ2-2 TRBV10-3 TGTGCCATCAGTGAGTCGGACACCGGGGAGCTGTTTTTT CAISESDTGELFF
. once TRBJ2-3 TRBV6-6 TGTGCCAGCAGTCAAAATGGAGTTGGTGCAGATACGCAGTATTTT CASSQNGVGADTQYF